Below, 19 T cell receptor beta chains from the same sample are listed, as sequenced in a study of response to subunit inactivated influenza vaccine. Each CDR3 protein is one row after TCRdb ran MiXCR on the RT-PCR reads. The repertoire consists of fewer than 800,000 distinct CDR3 sequences, with 15% to 17% occurring once and the leading ten covering 9.5% to 13%. Sequenced here: PBMCs from blood, sampled about 11 days after vaccination. The receptors originated from a man in his fifties or sixties who received an inactivated influenza vaccine.

CDR3 nucleotides: TGTGCCAGCAGCTTTCGGTGGAAAAACATTCAGTACTTC. This translates into CASSFRWKNIQYF. This chain uses TRBV11-1 with TRBJ2-4; D is ambiguous. The length of the CDR3 is 13 residues. The germline gives CDR1 SGHAT, CDR2 FQDESV (reference sequence). V shed 3 bases and J shed 4 bases, with 7 bases lying between them.

This clonotype was counted a few times. This chain links TRBV3-1 with TRBJ1-2, with D possibly matching TRBD1 (6 bases). Between the trimmed V and J ends, which lost 0 bases and 5 bases, there was a span of 7 bases. The CDR3 spans 13 residues. CDR1 LGHDT and CDR2 YNNKEL come from the germline V gene (reference sequence). The DNA of the CDR3 is TGTGCCAGCAGCCAAGAACAGGGTTATGGCTACACCTTC. It is translated as CASSQEQGYGYTF.

This clonotype is a singleton in its sample. The J gene is TRBJ2-7, the V gene TRBV20-1; D may match TRBD1 or TRBD2 (6 bases each). CDR1 is DFQATT and CDR2 is SNEGSKA in the germline V gene (reference sequence). Trimming left V 2 bases short and J 3 bases short, with 20 bases between. This CDR3 is built from 16 residues. The chain's CDR3 is CSARSGGGQGIYEQYF. CDR3 coding DNA: TGCAGTGCTAGAAGTGGTGGGGGGCAGGGGATCTACGAGCAGTACTTC.

This clonotype occurred a few times. V gene TRBV25-1 combines with J gene TRBJ2-7; D perhaps matches TRBD2 (6 bases). V gave up 1 base and J gave up 5 bases, with 15 bases separating them. Germline lookup yields CDR1 MGHDK and CDR2 SYGVNS. The CDR3 runs to 15 residues. Here the CDR3 DNA reads TGTGCCAGCAGTGAATTGGAGGGCCTCCGGAACGAGCAGTACTTC. It yields the protein CASSELEGLRNEQYF.

About this clonotype itself: Just one base apart from a much larger clone, this may be a read error. This CDR3 is missing its conserved last phenylalanine or tryptophan, likely due to a read error. V usage is TRBV7-2 and J usage is TRBJ2-7, with D possibly matching TRBD1 (5 bases). This CDR3 spans 13 amino acids. Germline loops: CDR1 SGHTA, CDR2 FQGNSA. V lost 2 bases, J lost 6 bases, and 11 bases lay in between. The CDR3 here is CASSLQGFREQYY. The CDR3 coding sequence is TGTGCCAGCAGCTTACAGGGTTTCCGCGAGCAGTACTAC.

V and J are TRBV19 and TRBJ2-2; possible D gene TRBD1, 6 bases. V dropped 3 bases and J dropped 0 bases, with 14 bases sitting between them. The CDR3 covers 17 residues. Germline CDR1 and CDR2: LNHDA and SQIVND (reference sequence). The CDR3 DNA is TGTGCCAGTAGTATTCAACTGGGACAATCGAACACCGGGGAGCTGTTTTTT. It is translated as CASSIQLGQSNTGELFF.

V gene TRBV12-3 or TRBV12-4 combines with J gene TRBJ1-6, with D uncertain. CDR3 length equals 14 residues. Trimming removed 6 bases at V and 9 bases at J, with 15 bases between. This CDR3 reads CASSPDIYRSPLHF. In DNA form, the CDR3 reads TGTGCCAGCAGCCCCGACATTTATCGTTCACCCCTCCACTTT.

The chain uses TRBV20-1 and TRBJ1-1, with a weak D call TRBD1 (5 bases). This CDR3 has 13 residues. Trimming shortened V by 4 bases and J by 6 bases, and 15 bases separated the two germline ends. CDR1 is DFQATT, CDR2 SNEGSKA, per germline (reference sequence). The CDR3 DNA is TGCAGTGCTATACGACGGGGCAACGCTGAAGCTTTCTTT. Translation: CSAIRRGNAEAFF.

This sequence joins TRBV5-5 and TRBJ2-2; no firm D call. V lost 3 bases, J lost 3 bases, and 12 bases lay in between. This CDR3 region has 15 residues. CDR1 and CDR2 from the germline V gene are SGHKS and YYEKEE (reference sequence). The CDR3 is CASSSRRADTGELFF. In DNA form, the CDR3 reads TGTGCCAGCAGCTCGCGACGGGCGGACACCGGGGAGCTGTTTTTT.

This clonotype came up many times. V and J are TRBV28 and TRBJ2-1; 8 nucleotides agree with TRBD1. CDR1 MDHEN and CDR2 SYDVKM come from the germline V gene. The trim removed 5 bases at V and 13 bases at J, leaving 16 bases unmatched. The CDR3 is made up of 15 amino acids. The CDR3 protein is CASSTFGQGRPYQFF. CDR3 nucleotide sequence: TGTGCCAGCAGTACTTTCGGACAGGGAAGACCGTATCAGTTCTTC. Variable domain in full (rest from reference TRBV28 and TRBJ2-1): DVKVTQSSRYLVKRTGEKVFLECVQDMDHENMFWYRQDPGLGLRLIYFSYDVKMKEKGDIPEGYSVSREKKERFSLILESASTNQTSMYLCASSTFGQGRPYQFFGPGTRLTVL.

The sample holds a few counts of this clonotype. The chain has TRBV12-3 or TRBV12-4 and TRBJ1-3, with D perhaps TRBD1 (6 bases). The CDR3 is made up of 17 amino acids. The V gene lost 2 bases and the J gene lost 2 bases, with 16 bases spanning the gap. The CDR3 loop reads CASSLYPQGSTGNTIYF. As DNA, the CDR3 is TGTGCCAGCAGTTTATATCCACAGGGCTCTACTGGAAACACCATATATTTT.

Only a few counts were recorded for this clonotype. The chain has TRBV5-4 and TRBJ2-2; unclear D gene. CDR1 and CDR2 (germline): SGHNT, YYREEE (reference sequence). V lost 0 bases to trimming and J lost 1 base, with 7 bases between them. This CDR3 is built from 15 residues. CDR3 sequence: CASSLAKVNTGELFF. The CDR3 DNA is TGTGCCAGCAGCTTGGCGAAGGTGAACACCGGGGAGCTGTTTTTT.

This clonotype was seen only once. V is TRBV19 and J is TRBJ2-5; D unresolved. The ends were cut back, 7 bases at V and 3 bases at J, with 15 bases in the middle. Per germline, CDR1 LNHDA and CDR2 SQIVND (reference sequence). The CDR3 covers 14 residues. The CDR3 DNA reads as TGTGCCAGTAAAAGTCGCCGGCTGGAAGAGACCCAGTACTTC. Translating it yields CASKSRRLEETQYF.

J is TRBJ1-2 and V is TRBV2; D is ambiguous. The V gene's germline CDR1 is SNHLY and CDR2 FYNNEI. The CDR3 is 13 amino acids. V lost 4 bases to trimming and J lost 4 bases, with 10 bases between them. The CDR3 bases are TGTGCCAGCAGTGGCTCAGCCCGCTATGGCTACACCTTC. This encodes CASSGSARYGYTF.

The chain uses TRBV12-3 or TRBV12-4 and TRBJ2-7; a possible D gene is TRBD2 (6 bases). There are 14 residues in the CDR3. V lost 7 bases to trimming and J lost 2 bases, with 15 bases between them. The CDR3 DNA reads as TGTGCCAGCACTCCGGGGGTACCTACCTACGAGCAGTACTTC. Translated, it gives CASTPGVPTYEQYF.

The chain links TRBV5-1 to TRBJ1-4, with no clear D. The CDR3 totals 15 residues. Between the trimmed V and J ends, which lost 4 bases and 3 bases, there was a span of 13 bases. CDR1 SGHRS and CDR2 YFSETQ come from the germline V gene. CDR3 residues: CASSPGWGANEKLFF. The CDR3 nucleotides are TGCGCCAGCAGCCCAGGTTGGGGAGCTAATGAAAAACTGTTTTTT.

This clonotype was counted ten times or more. The genes are TRBV29-1 and TRBJ2-7; D is unclear. The CDR3 extends over 13 amino acids. Deletions cut 3 bases from V and 2 bases from J, with 11 bases between. The germline V gene encodes CDR1 SQVTM and CDR2 ANQGSEA. CDR3 nucleotide sequence: TGCAGCGTTGAGATTGGCCTTACCTACGAGCAGTACTTC. Protein product: CSVEIGLTYEQYF.

J is TRBJ1-2 and V is TRBV5-1; tentative D call: TRBD1 (5 bases). V lost 4 bases to trimming and J lost 6 bases, with 16 bases between them. The V gene's germline CDR1 is SGHRS and CDR2 YFSETQ. The CDR3 loop spans 14 amino acids. CDR3 sequence: CASSLDLDSHGYTF. DNA of the CDR3: TGCGCCAGCAGCCTTGACCTCGACAGCCATGGCTACACCTTC.

This clonotype was seen a handful of times. J is TRBJ2-2 and V is TRBV12-3 or TRBV12-4; TRBD2 is a possible D gene (5 bases). The CDR3 is 15 residues long. The V gene lost 7 bases and the J gene lost 5 bases, with 17 bases spanning the gap. CDR3 residues: CASTIPRERTGELFF. The CDR3 DNA sequence: TGTGCCAGCACCATCCCAAGGGAGCGAACCGGGGAGCTGTTTTTT.